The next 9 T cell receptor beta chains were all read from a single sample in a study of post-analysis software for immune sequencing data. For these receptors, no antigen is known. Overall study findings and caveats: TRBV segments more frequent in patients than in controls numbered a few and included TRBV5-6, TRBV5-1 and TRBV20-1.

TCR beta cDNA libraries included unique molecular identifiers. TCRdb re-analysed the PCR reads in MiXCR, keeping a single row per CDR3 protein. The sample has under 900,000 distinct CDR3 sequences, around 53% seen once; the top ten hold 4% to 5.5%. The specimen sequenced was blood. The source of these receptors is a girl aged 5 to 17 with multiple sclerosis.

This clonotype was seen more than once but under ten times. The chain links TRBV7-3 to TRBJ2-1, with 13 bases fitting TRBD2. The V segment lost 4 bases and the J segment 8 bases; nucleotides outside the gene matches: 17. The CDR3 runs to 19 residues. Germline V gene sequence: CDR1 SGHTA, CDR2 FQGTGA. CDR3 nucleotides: TGTGCCAGCAGCTCCGGAATCGGGACTAGCGGGGTCTCGGGTTATGAGCAGTTCTTC. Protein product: CASSSGIGTSGVSGYEQFF.

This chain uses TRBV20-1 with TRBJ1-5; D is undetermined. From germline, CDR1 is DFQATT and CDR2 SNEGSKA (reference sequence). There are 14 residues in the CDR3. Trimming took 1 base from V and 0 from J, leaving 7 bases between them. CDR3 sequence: CSARGSDSNQPQHF. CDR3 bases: TGCAGTGCTAGAGGTAGTGATAGCAATCAGCCCCAGCATTTT.

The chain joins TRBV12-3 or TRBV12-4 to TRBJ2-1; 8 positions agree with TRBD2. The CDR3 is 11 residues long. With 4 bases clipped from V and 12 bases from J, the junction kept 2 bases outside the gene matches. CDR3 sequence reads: CASSSRGGQFF. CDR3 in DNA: TGTGCCAGCAGTTCCCGGGGGGGGCAGTTCTTC.

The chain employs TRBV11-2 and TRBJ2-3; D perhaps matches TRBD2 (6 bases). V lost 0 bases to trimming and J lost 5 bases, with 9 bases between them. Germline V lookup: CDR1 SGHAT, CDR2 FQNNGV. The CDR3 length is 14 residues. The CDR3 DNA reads TGTGCCAGCAGCTTAGACGGGAGTGGAGATACGCAGTATTTT. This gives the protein CASSLDGSGDTQYF.

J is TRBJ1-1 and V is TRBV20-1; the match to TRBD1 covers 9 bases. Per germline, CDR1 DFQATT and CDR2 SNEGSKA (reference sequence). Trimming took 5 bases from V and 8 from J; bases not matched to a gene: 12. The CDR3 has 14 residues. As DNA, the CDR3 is TGCAGTGCTGCCCCCGGGACAGGGAACGGGGAAGCTTTCTTT. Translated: CSAAPGTGNGEAFF.

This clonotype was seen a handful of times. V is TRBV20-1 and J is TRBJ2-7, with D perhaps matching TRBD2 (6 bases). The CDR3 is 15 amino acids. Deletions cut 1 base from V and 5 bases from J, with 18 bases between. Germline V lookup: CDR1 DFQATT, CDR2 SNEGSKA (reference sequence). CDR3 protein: CSARGGTRLGDEQYF. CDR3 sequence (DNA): TGCAGTGCTAGAGGCGGGACCCGGCTTGGGGACGAGCAGTACTTC.

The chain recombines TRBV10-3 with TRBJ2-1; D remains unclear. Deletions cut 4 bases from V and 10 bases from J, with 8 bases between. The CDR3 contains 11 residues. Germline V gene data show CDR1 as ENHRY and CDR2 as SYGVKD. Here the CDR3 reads CAISADLEQFF. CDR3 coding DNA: TGTGCCATCAGTGCCGACCTCGAGCAGTTCTTC.

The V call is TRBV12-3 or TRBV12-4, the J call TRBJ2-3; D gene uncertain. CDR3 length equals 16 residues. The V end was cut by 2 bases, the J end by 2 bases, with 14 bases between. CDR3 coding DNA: TGTGCCAGCAGTTTATTCACCGTGCTCGACACAGATACGCAGTATTTT. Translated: CASSLFTVLDTDTQYF.

The CDR3 nucleotides read TGCGCCAGCAGCTCCCCGGACAGGGGGCTAGGGAGGTCCTACAATGAGCAGTTCTTC. Amino acids: CASSSPDRGLGRSYNEQFF. The chain carries TRBV5-1 and TRBJ2-1; 11 bases align to TRBD1. The CDR3 covers 19 residues. J gave up 1 base and V 3 bases, and 12 bases lay outside the gene matches. Germline V CDR1 and CDR2: SGHRS, YFSETQ.